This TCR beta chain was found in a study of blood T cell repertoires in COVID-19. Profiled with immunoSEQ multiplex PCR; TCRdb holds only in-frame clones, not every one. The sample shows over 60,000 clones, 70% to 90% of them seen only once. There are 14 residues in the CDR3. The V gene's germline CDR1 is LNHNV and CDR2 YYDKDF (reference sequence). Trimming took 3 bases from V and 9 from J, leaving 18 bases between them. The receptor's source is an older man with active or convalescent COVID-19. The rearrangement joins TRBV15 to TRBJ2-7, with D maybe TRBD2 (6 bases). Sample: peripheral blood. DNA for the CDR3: TGTGCCACCAGCAGGCGGGACCGAGAACAAGGGCAGTACTTC. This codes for CATSRRDREQGQYF.